This TCR beta chain was documented in a study of T-cell memory formation after mild COVID-19. One entry per CDR3 protein results from TCRdb running MiXCR on the 5' RACE reads. Seen here are roughly 110,000 distinct CDR3 sequences, more than 15% observed once, and the top ten hold 25% to 30%. The germline gives CDR1 LGHDT, CDR2 YNNKEL (reference sequence). V lost 3 bases, J lost 0 bases, and 11 bases lay in between. This CDR3 comprises 15 residues. The TCR sequence derives from an adult woman who had mild COVID-19 (a few samples of this study predate the infection). Cell type and time point are not known. This chain links TRBV3-1 with TRBJ1-1, with no clear D. The sample consisted of PBMCs or a T cell subset sorted from them (not recorded which). CDR3 residues: CASSQTAVMNTEAFF. The CDR3 DNA follows: TGTGCCAGCAGCCAGACGGCGGTCATGAACACTGAAGCTTTCTTT.